This T cell receptor (beta chain) was captured in a study of shared clonotypes between healthy human individuals. Looking at the study overall: Donors had three CD4 naive, three CD4 memory, two CD8 naive and one CD8 memory plate apiece.

The assay was immunoSEQ multiplex PCR, and TCRdb's table has in-frame clones only and misses some. The table lists over 2 million clones, 85% to 95% of them singletons. As for this clone: Antigen specificity is unknown.

Broader study findings: Few donors limited the genetic and exposure-history diversity represented.

V lost 1 base, J lost 8 bases, and 14 bases lay in between. Germline CDR1 MNHNS, CDR2 SASEGT. The CDR3 is 14 amino acids. The specimen was naive CD4+ T cells from PBMCs. Subset reported: CD45RA+ positively selected. This TCR was sampled from a man aged 18 to 35 in good health. Some clones in this sample may be carry-over from other donors' samples. V and J are TRBV6-1 and TRBJ1-2; tentatively, D is TRBD1 (6 bases). The CDR3 nucleotides are TGTGCCAGCAGTGAAGGGTCAGGGGTGAGGGGCTACACCTTC. Translation: CASSEGSGVRGYTF.